This T cell receptor (beta chain) was captured in a study of shared clonotypes between healthy human individuals. Notes on the study in general: It was the few donors that limited the genetic and exposure-history diversity represented.

Of note for this clone: Its antigen is undetermined. This same CDR3 is encoded by further DNA sequences in the sample.

Trimming took 10 bases from V and 2 from J; bases not matched to a gene: 10. This CDR3 comprises 14 residues. In germline, CDR1 is ENHRY, CDR2 SYGVKD. Deep-level settings were used for running the assay. As processed by the authors: Sequence data from immunoSEQ were junction-only and lacked quality scores; consequently, filtering differed. TCRdb's copy holds only in-frame clones and misses some; the assay was immunoSEQ multiplex PCR. V, J and clone size derive from that table, while D and trimming were established from the DNA sequence. This table holds hundreds of thousands of clones, roughly three quarters found once.

Sequenced: PBMCs. The sequence derives from a woman aged 40 to 55 in good health. Some clones in this sample may be carry-over from other donors' samples. The chain is built from TRBV10-3 and TRBJ2-7, with 8 bases identical to TRBD1. The chain's CDR3 is CATRPQGATYEQYF. The CDR3 nucleotides read TGTGCCACCCGTCCCCAGGGGGCCACCTACGAGCAGTACTTC.